The entry that follows covers one T cell receptor beta chain sequence. Antigen: not known. These data come from a study of siplizumab effects on memory and regulatory T cells. Study-wide findings and caveats: Siplizumab significantly reduced alloreactive sequences traceable to unstimulated CD4+ memory cells.

Libraries were prepared by immunoSEQ multiplex PCR; TCRdb keeps only in-frame clonotypes and omits some of them. In the table there are 100,000 or so clones, roughly 91% of which are singletons. V shed 1 base and J 0 bases; nucleotides not matched to a gene: 3. The CDR3 totals 16 residues. The germline V gene encodes CDR1 SNHLY and CDR2 FYNNEI. The sequenced sample was CD4+ T cells sorted from blood. V is TRBV2 and J is TRBJ2-3; 8 nucleotides match TRBD1. This receptor was identified in a human donor in good health. For the CDR3, the DNA is TGTGCCAGCAGTGAAGGGCGGACAGGGAGCACAGATACGCAGTATTTT. Amino acids: CASSEGRTGSTDTQYF.